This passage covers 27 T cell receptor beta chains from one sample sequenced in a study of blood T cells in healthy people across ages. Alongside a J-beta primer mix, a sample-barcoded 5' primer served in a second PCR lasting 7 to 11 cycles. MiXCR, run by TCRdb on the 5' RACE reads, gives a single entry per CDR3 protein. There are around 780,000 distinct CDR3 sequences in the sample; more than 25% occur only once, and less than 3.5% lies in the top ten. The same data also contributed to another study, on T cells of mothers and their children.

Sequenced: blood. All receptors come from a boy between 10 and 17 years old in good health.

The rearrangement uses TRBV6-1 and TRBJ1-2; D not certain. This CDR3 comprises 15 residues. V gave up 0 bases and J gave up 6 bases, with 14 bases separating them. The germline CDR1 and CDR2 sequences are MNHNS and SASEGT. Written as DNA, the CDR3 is TGTGCCAGCAGTGAAGCGATTCCTCAGGCAGATGGCTACACCTTC. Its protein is CASSEAIPQADGYTF.

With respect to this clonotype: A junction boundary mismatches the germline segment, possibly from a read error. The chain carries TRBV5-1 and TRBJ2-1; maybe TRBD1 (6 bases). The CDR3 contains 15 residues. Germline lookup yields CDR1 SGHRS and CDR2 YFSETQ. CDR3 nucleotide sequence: TGCGCCAGCATCTTGGTAGGGGGCTCCTACAATGAGCAGTTCTTC. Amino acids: CASILVGGSYNEQFF. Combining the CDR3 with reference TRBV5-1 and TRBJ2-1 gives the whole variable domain KAGVTQTPRYLIKTRGQQVTLSCSPISGHRSVSWYQQTPGQGLQFLFEYFSETQRNKGNFPGRFSGRQFSNSRSEMNVSTLELGDSALYLCASILVGGSYNEQFFGPGTRLTVL.

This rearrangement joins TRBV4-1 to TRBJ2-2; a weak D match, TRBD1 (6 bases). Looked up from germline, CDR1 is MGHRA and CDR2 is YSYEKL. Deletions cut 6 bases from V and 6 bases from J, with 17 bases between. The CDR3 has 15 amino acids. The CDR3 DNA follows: TGCGCCAGCAGGAGGACTGGGGGCCCGGCCGGGGAGCTGTTTTTT. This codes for CASRRTGGPAGELFF.

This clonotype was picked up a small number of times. In DNA form, the CDR3 reads TGCGCCAGCAAGGGGGCCTATGGCTACACCTTC. This codes for CASKGAYGYTF. V is TRBV10-2 and J is TRBJ1-2; 7 bases agree with TRBD1. CDR3 length equals 11 residues. V shed 7 bases, J shed 4 bases, and the junction held 0 bases outside the gene matches. CDR1 is WSHSY and CDR2 is SAAADI in the germline V gene.

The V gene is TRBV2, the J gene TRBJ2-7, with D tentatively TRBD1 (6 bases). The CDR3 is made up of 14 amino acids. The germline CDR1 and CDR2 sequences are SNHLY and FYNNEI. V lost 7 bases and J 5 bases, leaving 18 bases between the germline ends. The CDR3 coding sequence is TGTGCCAGCACTAACCAGGGGAGCTTCCACGAGCAGTACTTC. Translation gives CASTNQGSFHEQYF.

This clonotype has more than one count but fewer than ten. The CDR3 nucleotides are TGTGCCAGCAGTACGCCCGGGACAGGGTTCGAGCAGTACTTC. The encoded protein is CASSTPGTGFEQYF. This chain joins TRBV6-5 and TRBJ2-7, with 9 bases that match TRBD1. Per the germline V gene, CDR1 is MNHEY and CDR2 is SVGAGI. The CDR3 extends over 14 amino acids. V lost 5 bases to trimming and J lost 6 bases; unmatched junction nucleotides: 8.

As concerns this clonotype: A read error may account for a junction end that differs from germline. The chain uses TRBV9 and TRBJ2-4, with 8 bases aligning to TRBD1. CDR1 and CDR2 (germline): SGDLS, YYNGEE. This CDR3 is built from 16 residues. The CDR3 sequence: CAGSPGAGGDRFIQYF. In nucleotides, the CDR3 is TGTGCCGGCAGCCCAGGGGCAGGGGGCGATAGGTTCATTCAGTACTTC.

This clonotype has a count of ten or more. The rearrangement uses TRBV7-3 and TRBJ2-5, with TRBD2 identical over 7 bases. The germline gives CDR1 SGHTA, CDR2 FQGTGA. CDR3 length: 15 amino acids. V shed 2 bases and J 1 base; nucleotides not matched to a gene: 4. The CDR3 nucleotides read TGTGCCAGCAGCTTAGGGCCGGGGGGCCAAGAGACCCAGTACTTC. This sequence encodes CASSLGPGGQETQYF.

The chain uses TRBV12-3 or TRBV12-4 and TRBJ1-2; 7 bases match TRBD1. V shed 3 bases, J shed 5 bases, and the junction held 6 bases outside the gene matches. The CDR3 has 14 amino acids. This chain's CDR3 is CASSLDRRHYGYTF. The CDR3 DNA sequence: TGTGCCAGCAGTTTGGACAGGAGGCATTATGGCTACACCTTC.

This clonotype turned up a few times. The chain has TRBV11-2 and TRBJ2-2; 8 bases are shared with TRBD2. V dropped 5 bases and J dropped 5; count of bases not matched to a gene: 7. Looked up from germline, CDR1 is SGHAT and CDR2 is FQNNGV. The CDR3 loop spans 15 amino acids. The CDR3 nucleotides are TGTGCCAGCAGCGGTAATAGCGGGGAAACCGGGGAGCTGTTTTTT. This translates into CASSGNSGETGELFF. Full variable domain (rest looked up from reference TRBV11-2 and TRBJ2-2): EAGVAQSPRYKIIEKRQSVAFWCNPISGHATLYWYQQILGQGPKLLIQFQNNGVVDDSQLPKDRFSAERLKGVDSTLKIQPAKLEDSAVYLCASSGNSGETGELFFGEGSRLTVL.

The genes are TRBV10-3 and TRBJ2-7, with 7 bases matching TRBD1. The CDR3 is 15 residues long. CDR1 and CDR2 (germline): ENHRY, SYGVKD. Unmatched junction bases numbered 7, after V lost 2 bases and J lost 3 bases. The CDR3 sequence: CAISEGDSKNYEQYF. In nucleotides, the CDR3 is TGTGCCATCAGTGAGGGGGACAGTAAGAACTACGAGCAGTACTTC.

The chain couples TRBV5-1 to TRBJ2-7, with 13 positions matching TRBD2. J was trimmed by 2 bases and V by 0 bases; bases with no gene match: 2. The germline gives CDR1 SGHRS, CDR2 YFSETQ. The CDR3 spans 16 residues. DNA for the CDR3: TGCGCCAGCAGCTTGGGGGGGACTAGCGGGACCTACGAGCAGTACTTC. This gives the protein CASSLGGTSGTYEQYF.

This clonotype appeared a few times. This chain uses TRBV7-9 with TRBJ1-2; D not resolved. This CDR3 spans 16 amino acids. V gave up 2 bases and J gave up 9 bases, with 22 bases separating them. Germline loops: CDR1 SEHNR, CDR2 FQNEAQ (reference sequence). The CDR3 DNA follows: TGTGCCAGCAGCTTAACCCTCCTTTTGGGCTTAGTGAGCTACACCTTC. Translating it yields CASSLTLLLGLVSYTF.

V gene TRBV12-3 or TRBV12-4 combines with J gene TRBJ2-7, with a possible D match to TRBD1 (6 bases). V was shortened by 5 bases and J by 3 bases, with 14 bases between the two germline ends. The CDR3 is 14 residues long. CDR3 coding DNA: TGTGCCAGCAGTCCCCCGACAGGCTTCTACGAGCAGTACTTC. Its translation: CASSPPTGFYEQYF.

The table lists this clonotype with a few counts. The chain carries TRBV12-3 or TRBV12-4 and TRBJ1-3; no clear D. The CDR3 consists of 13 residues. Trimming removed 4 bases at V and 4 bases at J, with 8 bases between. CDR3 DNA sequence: TGTGCCAGCAGTTATGGGCTCGGAAACACCATATATTTT. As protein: CASSYGLGNTIYF.

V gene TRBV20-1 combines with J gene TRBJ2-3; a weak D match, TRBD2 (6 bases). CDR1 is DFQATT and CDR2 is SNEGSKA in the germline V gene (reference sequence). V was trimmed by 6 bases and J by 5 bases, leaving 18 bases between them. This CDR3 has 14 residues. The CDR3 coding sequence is TGCAGTGCCGGTATCGAGGGGCGGGGAGATACGCAGTATTTT. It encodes CSAGIEGRGDTQYF.

CDR3 bases: TGTGCCATCAGCCCCACACAGGAACCCTACGAGCAGTACTTC. Amino acids: CAISPTQEPYEQYF. V usage is TRBV10-3 and J usage is TRBJ2-5; a weak D match, TRBD1 (5 bases). The DNA matches TRBJ2-7 better at its end, which makes the J call doubtful. This CDR3 contains 14 residues. Per the germline V gene, CDR1 is ENHRY and CDR2 is SYGVKD.

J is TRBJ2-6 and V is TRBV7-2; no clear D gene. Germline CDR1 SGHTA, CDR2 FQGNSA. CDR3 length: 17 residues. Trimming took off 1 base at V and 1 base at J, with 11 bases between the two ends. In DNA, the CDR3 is TGTGCCAGCAGCTTAGTAGGTGTAGGGTCTGGGGCCAACGTCCTGACTTTC. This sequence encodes CASSLVGVGSGANVLTF.

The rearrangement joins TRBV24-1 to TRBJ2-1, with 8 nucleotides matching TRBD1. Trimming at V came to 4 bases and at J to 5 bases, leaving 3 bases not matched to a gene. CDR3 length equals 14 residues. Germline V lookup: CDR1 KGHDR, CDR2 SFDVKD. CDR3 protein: CATSDSDRDNEQFF. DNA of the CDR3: TGTGCCACCAGTGACTCGGACAGGGACAATGAGCAGTTCTTC.

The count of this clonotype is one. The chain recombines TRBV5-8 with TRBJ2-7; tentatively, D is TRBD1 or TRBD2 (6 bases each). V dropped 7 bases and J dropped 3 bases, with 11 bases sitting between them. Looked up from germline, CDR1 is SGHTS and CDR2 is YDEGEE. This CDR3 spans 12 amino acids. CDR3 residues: CASWGANYEQYF. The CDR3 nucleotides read TGTGCCAGCTGGGGGGCCAACTACGAGCAGTACTTC.

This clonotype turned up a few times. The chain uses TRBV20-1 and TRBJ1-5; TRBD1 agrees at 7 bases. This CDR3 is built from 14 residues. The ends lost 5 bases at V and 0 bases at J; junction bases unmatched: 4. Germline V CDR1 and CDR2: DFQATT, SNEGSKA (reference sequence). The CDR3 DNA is TGCAGTGCTGGGACAGATTATAGCAATCAGCCCCAGCATTTT. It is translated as CSAGTDYSNQPQHF.

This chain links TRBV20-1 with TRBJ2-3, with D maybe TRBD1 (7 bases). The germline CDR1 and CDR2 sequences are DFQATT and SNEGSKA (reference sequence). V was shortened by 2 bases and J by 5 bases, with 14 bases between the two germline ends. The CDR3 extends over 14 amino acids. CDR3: CSARRTGGQDTQYF. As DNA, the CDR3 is TGCAGTGCTAGAAGGACAGGAGGGCAAGATACGCAGTATTTT.

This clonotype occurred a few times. CDR3 in DNA: TGCGCCAGCAGCCCAGGGGCGGGGCGGAATGAGCAGTTCTTC. Translating gives CASSPGAGRNEQFF. The chain couples TRBV4-1 to TRBJ2-1; possibly TRBD1 or TRBD2 for D (6 bases each). The CDR3 extends over 14 amino acids. Germline CDR1 MGHRA, CDR2 YSYEKL. V was trimmed by 4 bases and J by 7 bases, leaving 14 bases between them.

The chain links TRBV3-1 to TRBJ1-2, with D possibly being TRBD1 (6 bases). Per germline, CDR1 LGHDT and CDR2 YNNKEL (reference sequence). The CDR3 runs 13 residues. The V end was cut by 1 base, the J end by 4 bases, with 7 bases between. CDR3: CASSQAQGYGYTF. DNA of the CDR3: TGTGCCAGCAGCCAAGCACAGGGCTATGGCTACACCTTC.

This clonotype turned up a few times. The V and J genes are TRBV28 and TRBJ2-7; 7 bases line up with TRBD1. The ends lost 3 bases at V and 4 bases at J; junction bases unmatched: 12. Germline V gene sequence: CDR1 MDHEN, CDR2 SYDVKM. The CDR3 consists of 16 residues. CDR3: CASSLDRWDRPYEQYF. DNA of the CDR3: TGTGCCAGCAGTTTGGACAGGTGGGATCGGCCTTACGAGCAGTACTTC.

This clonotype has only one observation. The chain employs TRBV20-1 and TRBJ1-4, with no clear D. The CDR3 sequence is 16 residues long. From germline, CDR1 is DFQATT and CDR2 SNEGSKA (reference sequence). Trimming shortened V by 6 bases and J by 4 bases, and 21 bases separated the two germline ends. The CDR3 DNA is TGCAGTGCGCCGCTAGACGGGTGGGGTCGTAATGAAAAACTGTTTTTT. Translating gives CSAPLDGWGRNEKLFF.

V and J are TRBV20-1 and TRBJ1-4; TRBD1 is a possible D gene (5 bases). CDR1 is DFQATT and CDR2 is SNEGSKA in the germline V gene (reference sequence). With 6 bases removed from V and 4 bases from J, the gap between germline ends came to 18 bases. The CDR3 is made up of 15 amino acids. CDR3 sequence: CSANSGTLNNEKLFF. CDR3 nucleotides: TGCAGTGCCAACTCCGGGACCCTCAATAATGAAAAACTGTTTTTT.